This entry features one TCR beta chain sequence. Antigen specificity is unknown. Authors' processing steps: VDJdb flagged under 2% of under 200,000 unique clonotypes as previously reported viral-epitope-specific. The protocol was immunoSEQ multiplex PCR, while the TCRdb copy is restricted to in-frame clones and leaves out a portion. The V and J calls and clone size were taken over from that table, and D and trimming were inferred from the DNA. The sample lists around 3,600 clones, around 80% seen once, with roughly 5.2% in the top ten. This sample was taken from a study of hypomethylating agent response in myelodysplastic syndrome. Whole-study context: A diploid cytogenetic profile was most common; mean age around 77 +/- 6.3 years. Findings of the study overall: Novel MDS antigen recognition by shared GLIPH2 clusters is possible but unvalidated.

CDR3 size: 15 residues. Germline V gene lookup returns CDR1 MDHEN and CDR2 SYDVKM. With 5 bases removed from V and 3 bases from J, the gap between germline ends came to 16 bases. Specimen: bone marrow, collected before or after starting hypomethylating agent treatment for myelodysplastic syndrome (not recorded which). The sequence derives from a human donor with myelodysplastic syndrome. The chain couples TRBV28 to TRBJ2-5; D is perhaps TRBD2 (5 bases). CDR3 coding DNA: TGTGCCAGCAGTCCCCGGGATCTCAGGAAAGAGACCCAGTACTTC. This sequence encodes CASSPRDLRKETQYF.